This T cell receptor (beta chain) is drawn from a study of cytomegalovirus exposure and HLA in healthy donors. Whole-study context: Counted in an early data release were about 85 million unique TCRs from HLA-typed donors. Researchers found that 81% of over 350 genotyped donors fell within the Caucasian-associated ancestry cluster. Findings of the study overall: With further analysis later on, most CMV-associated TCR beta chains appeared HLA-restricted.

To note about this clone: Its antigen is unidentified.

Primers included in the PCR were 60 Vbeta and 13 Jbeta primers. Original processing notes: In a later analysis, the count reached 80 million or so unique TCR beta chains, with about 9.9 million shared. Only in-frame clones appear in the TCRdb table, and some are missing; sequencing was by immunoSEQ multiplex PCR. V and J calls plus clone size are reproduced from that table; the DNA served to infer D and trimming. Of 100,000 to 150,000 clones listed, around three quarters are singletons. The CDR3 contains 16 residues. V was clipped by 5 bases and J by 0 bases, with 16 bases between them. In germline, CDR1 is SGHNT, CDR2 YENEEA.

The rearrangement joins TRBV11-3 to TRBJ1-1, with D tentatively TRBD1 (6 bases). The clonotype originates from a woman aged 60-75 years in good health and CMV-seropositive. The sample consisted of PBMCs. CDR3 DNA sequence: TGTGCCAGCAGCCGACAGGTTCCTGGGGTGAACACTGAAGCTTTCTTT. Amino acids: CASSRQVPGVNTEAFF.